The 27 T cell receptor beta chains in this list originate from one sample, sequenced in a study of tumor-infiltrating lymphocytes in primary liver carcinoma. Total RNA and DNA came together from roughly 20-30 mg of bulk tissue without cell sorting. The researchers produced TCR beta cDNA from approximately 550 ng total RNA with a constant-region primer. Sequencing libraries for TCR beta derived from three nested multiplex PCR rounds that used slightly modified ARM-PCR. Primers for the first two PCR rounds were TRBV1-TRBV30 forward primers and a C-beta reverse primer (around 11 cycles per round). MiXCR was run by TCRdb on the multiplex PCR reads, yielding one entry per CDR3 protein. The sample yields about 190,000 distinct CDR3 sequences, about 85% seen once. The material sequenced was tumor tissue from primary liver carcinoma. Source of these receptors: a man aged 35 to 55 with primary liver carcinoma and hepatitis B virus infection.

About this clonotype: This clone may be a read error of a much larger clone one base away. The CDR3 region is CASSLGSGSGDEQLF. Written as DNA, the CDR3 is TGCGCCAGCAGCTTGGGCAGCGGGAGTGGCGATGAGCAGCTCTTC. The chain combines TRBV5-1 with TRBJ2-1; 8 bases agree with TRBD2. Germline V gives CDR1 SGHRS, CDR2 YFSETQ. The CDR3 totals 15 residues.

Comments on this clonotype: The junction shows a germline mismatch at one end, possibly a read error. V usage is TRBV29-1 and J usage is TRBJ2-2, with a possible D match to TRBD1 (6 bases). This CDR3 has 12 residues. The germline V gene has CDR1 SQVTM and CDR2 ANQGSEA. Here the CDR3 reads CSLGRGTGELFF. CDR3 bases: TGCAGCCTCGGAAGGGGGACCGGGGAGCTATTTTTT.

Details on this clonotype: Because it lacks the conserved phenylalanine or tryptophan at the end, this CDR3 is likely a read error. For the CDR3, the DNA is TGTACCAGCACCGACCAGGTTTCTAGTGGGAGCTCAGATATGCAGTATTAT. Protein product: CTSTDQVSSGSSDMQYY. This chain connects TRBV11-2 to TRBJ2-3, with D tentatively TRBD2 (5 bases). This CDR3 is built from 17 residues. Germline-derived CDR1 and CDR2 are SGHAT and FQNNGV.

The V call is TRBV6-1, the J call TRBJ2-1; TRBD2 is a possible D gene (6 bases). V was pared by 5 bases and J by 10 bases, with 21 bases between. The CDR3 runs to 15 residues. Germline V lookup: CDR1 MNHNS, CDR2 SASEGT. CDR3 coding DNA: TGTGCCAGCAGTACCGGGACTTATGGCCAATGGGAGCAGTTCTTC. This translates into CASSTGTYGQWEQFF.

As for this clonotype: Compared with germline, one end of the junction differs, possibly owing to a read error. CDR3 in amino acids: CTSSTGFKQFF. In DNA, the CDR3 is TGTACCAGCAGCACTGGATTTAAGCAGTTCTTC. The genes are TRBV6-2 or TRBV6-3 and TRBJ2-1; D gene uncertain. Looked up from germline, CDR1 is MNHEY and CDR2 is SVGEGT. This CDR3 has 11 amino acids.

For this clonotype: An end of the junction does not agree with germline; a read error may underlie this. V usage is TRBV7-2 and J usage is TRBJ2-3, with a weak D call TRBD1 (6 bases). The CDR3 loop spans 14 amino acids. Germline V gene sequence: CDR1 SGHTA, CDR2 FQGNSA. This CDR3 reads CPSSLIAGADTQYF. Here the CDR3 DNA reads TGTCCCAGCAGCTTAATCGCAGGGGCGGATACGCAATATTTT.

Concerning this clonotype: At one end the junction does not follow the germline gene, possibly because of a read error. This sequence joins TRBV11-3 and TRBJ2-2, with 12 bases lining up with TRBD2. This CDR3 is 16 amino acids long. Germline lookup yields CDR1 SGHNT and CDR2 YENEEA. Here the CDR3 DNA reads TGTACCAGCAGCCCCGGACTAGCGGGATACACCGGGGAGCTGCTTTTT. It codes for CTSSPGLAGYTGELLF.

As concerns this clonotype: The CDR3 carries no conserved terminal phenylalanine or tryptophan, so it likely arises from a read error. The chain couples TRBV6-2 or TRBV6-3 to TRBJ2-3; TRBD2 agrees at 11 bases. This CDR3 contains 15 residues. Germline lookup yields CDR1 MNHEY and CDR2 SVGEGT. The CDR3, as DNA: TGTGCCAGCAGTCTTAGCGGGAGGGAGACAGTTACGCAGTATTTA. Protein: CASSLSGRETVTQYL.

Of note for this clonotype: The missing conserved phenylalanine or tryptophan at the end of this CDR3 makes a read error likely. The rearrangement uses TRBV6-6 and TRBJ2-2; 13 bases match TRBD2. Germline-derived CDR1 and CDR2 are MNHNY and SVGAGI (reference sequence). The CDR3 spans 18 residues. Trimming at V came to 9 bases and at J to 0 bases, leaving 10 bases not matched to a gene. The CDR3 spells CASSMFGTSGANTGELFL. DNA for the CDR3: TGTGCCAGTAGTATGTTCGGGACTAGCGGGGCGAACACCGGGGAGCTGTTTCTT.

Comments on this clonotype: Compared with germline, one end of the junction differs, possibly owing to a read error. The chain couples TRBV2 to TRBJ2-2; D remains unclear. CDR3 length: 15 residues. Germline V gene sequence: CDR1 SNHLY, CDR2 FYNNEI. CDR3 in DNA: TGTGCCAGCAGCCCGACACTCTCGAAGACCGGGGAGCTGTTTTTT. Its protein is CASSPTLSKTGELFF. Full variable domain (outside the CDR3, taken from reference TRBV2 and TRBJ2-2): EPEVTQTPSHQVTQMGQEVILRCVPISNHLYFYWYRQILGQKVEFLVSFYNNEISEKSEIFDDQFSVERPDGSNFTLKIRSTKLEDSAMYFCASSPTLSKTGELFFGEGSRLTVL.

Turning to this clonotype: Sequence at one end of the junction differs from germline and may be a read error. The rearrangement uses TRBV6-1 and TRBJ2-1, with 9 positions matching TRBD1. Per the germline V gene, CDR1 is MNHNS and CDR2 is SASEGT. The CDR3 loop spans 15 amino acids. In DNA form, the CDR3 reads TGTGCCAGCAGTGGAGACAGGGGGTTTAGCAATGAGCAGATCTTC. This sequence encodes CASSGDRGFSNEQIF.

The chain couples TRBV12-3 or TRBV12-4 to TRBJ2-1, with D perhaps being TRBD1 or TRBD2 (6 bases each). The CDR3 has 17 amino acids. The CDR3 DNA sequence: TGTGACAACGGTGAGGGGGGCGGGTCTCTCTCCTACAATGAGCAGTTCTTC. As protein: CDNGEGGGSLSYNEQFF.

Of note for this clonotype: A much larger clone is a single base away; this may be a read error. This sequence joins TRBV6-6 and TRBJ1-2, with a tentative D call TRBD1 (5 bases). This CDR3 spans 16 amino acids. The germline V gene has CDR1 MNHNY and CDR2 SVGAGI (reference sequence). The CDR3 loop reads CTSSYSGGTDFYGYTF. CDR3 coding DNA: TGTACCAGCAGTTACTCTGGGGGGACCGACTTCTATGGCTACACCTTC.

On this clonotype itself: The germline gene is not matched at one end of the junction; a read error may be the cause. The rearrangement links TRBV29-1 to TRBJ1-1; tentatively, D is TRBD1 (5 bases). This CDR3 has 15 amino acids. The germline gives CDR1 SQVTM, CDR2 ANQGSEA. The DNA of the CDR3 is TGCAGCGTTCTTCCGTGGTGGGGGATGAACCCTGAAGCTTTCTTT. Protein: CSVLPWWGMNPEAFF.

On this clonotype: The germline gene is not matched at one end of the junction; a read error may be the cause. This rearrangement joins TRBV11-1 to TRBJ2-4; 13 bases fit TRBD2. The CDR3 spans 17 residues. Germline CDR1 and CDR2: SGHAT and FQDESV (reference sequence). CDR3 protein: CVSSFPGTSGTNNSQYF. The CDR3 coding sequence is TGTGTCAGCAGCTTTCCCGGGACTAGCGGGACTAACAACAGTCAGTACTTC.

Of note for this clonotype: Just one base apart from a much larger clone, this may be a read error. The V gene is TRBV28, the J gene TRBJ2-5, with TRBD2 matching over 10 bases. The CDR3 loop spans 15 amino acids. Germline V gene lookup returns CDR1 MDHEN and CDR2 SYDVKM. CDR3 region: CASSLSLAGAKTLYF. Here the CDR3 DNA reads TGTGCCAGCAGTTTATCGCTAGCGGGAGCAAAGACCCTGTACTTC.

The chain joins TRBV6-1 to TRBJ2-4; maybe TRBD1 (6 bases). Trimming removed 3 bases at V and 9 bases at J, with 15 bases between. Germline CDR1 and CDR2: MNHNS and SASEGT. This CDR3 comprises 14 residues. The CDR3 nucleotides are TGTGCCAGCAGTGAGGGGACATGGTTCGGCATTCAGTACTTC. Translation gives CASSEGTWFGIQYF.

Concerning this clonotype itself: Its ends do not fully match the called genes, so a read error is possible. CDR3 DNA sequence: TGCGCCTGCAGCTTGTTTCTAGAGACCCAGTACTTC. It codes for CACSLFLETQYF. The rearrangement links TRBV5-8 to TRBJ2-5, with D hard to call. The length of the CDR3 is 12 residues. The germline V gene encodes CDR1 SGHTS and CDR2 YDEGEE. Variable domain in full (rest from reference TRBV5-8 and TRBJ2-5): EAGVTQSPTHLIKTRGQQATLRCSPISGHTSVYWYQQALGLGLQFLLWYDEGEERNRGNFPPRFSGRQFPNYSSELNVNALELEDSALYLCACSLFLETQYFGPGTRLLVL.

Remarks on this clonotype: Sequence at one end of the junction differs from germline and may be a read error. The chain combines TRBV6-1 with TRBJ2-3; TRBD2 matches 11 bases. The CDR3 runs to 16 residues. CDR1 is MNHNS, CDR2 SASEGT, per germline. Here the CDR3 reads CASMELAGVSTDRQYF. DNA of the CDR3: TGTGCCAGTATGGAACTAGCGGGAGTAAGCACAGATAGGCAGTATTTT.

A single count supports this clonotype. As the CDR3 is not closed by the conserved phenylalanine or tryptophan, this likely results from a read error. The CDR3 region is CASSRKTARTGELFL. In DNA, the CDR3 is TGTGCCAGCAGCCGAAAGACGGCCCGCACTGGGGAGCTGTTTCTT. The chain employs TRBV5-4 and TRBJ2-2; no clear D. There are 15 residues in the CDR3. Per germline, CDR1 SGHNT and CDR2 YYREEE (reference sequence). The germline V and J ends were trimmed by 4 bases and 8 bases, with 18 bases remaining between them.

CDR3 bases: TGTGCCAGCAGTTTAGGGACAGGGATGGGCTACACCTTC. Translating gives CASSLGTGMGYTF. The V and J genes are TRBV12-3 or TRBV12-4 and TRBJ1-2, with 8 bases that match TRBD1. Trimming removed 1 base from V and 8 bases from J; junction bases left unmatched: 3. The length of the CDR3 is 13 residues.

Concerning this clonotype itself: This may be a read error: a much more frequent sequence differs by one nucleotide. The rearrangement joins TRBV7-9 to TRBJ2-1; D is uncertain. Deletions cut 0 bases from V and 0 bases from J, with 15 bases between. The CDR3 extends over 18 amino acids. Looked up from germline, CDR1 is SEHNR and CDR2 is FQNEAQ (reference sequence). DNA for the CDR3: TGTGCCAGCAGCTTAGCCCCACGGCTGCGGAGCTCCTACAATGAGCAGTTCTTC. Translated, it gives CASSLAPRLRSSYNEQFF.

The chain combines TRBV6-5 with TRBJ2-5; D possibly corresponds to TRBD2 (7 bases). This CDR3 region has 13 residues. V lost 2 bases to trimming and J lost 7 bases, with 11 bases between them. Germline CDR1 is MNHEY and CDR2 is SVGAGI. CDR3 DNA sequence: TGTGCCAGCAGTTACCGGGGGGCGGTGACCCAGTACTTC. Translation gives CASSYRGAVTQYF.

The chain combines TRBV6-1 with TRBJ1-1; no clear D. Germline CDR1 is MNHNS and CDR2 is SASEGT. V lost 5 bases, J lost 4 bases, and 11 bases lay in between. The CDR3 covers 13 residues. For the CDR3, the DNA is TGTGCCAGCAGTCAAGGTATAGGCACTGAAGCTTTCTTT. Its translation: CASSQGIGTEAFF.

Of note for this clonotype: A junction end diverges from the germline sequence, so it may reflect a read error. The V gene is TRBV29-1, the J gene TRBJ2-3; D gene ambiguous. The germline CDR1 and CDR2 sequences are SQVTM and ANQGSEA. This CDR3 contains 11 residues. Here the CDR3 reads CSACRADAQYF. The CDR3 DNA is TGCAGCGCCTGTCGTGCAGATGCGCAGTATTTT.

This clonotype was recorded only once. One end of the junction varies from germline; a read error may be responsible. The CDR3 coding sequence is TGTACCAGCAGCGACGGGAACCCCATGAACTCCTACGAGCAGTACTTC. Translated, it gives CTSSDGNPMNSYEQYF. This chain connects TRBV6-2 or TRBV6-3 to TRBJ2-7; possible D gene TRBD2, 5 bases. The CDR3 loop spans 16 amino acids. Germline CDR1 MNHEY, CDR2 SVGEGT.

For the CDR3, the DNA is TGTGCCAGTAGACAAGGACTAGCGGGAGGGTGGCCCCACGAGCAGTACTTC. As protein: CASRQGLAGGWPHEQYF. V and J are TRBV11-2 and TRBJ2-7; TRBD2 aligns across 15 bases. J was trimmed by 5 bases and V by 9 bases; bases with no gene match: 14. CDR1 SGHAT and CDR2 FQNNGV come from the germline V gene. The CDR3 extends over 17 amino acids. Supplemented by reference TRBV11-2 and TRBJ2-7, the full variable domain reads EAGVAQSPRYKIIEKRQSVAFWCNPISGHATLYWYQQILGQGPKLLIQFQNNGVVDDSQLPKDRFSAERLKGVDSTLKIQPAKLEDSAVYLCASRQGLAGGWPHEQYFGPGTRLTVT.